This T cell receptor beta chain emerged from a study of identical twins. The CDR3 contains 16 residues. Trimming left V 9 bases short and J 2 bases short, with 19 bases between. CDR1 MDHEN and CDR2 SYDVKM come from the germline V gene. TCRdb called the 5' RACE reads again in MiXCR, with one record for every CDR3 protein. The table shows roughly 700,000 distinct CDR3 sequences, with less than 10% occurring only once. In regard to this clonotype: Its antigen remains unidentified.

General study points: In cord blood, abundant beta clonotypes had fewer insertions; memory showed no trend.

Another study also made use of these data, one on yellow fever vaccine responses in identical twins.

Specimen: PBMCs. This receptor was obtained from a woman younger than 30 in good health. The rearrangement joins TRBV28 to TRBJ2-2, with D unresolved. DNA for the CDR3: TGTGCCAGTAAAGGGTCGCTCCTTCGCAACACCGGGGAGCTGTTTTTT. This encodes CASKGSLLRNTGELFF.